This T cell receptor (beta chain) was recovered during a study of blood T cell repertoires in COVID-19. Study in general: Collection of acute and convalescent COVID-19 samples took place in the United States, Italy and Spain. In each case, the material was cDNA or gDNA derived from T cells, B-cell-depleted T cells, or PBMCs.

In the original workflow: Researchers report that nucleated cell counts were estimated from reference gene primer amplification. Repertoires were generated with immunoSEQ multiplex PCR, while TCRdb's copy carries only in-frame clones and drops some. That table is the source of V, J and clone size, and D and trimming were worked out from the DNA. The sample has approximately 240,000 clones, less than 90% seen once. The CDR3 runs to 17 residues. Germline loops: CDR1 SGHDN, CDR2 FVKESK. The V segment lost 4 bases and the J segment 0 bases; nucleotides outside the gene matches: 12. The rearrangement uses TRBV14 and TRBJ2-7; TRBD2 matches at 7 bases. The sample was peripheral blood. The receptor's source is an elderly woman with active or convalescent COVID-19. The CDR3 is CASSPPGGGWDSYEQYF. CDR3 in DNA: TGTGCCAGCAGCCCCCCTGGCGGGGGTTGGGACTCCTACGAGCAGTACTTC.